This is a list of T cell receptor beta chains from one sample in a study of regulatory T cells in long-lasting Graves disease. TCRdb recomputed calls from the multiplex PCR reads with MiXCR, one row per CDR3 protein. The sample holds about 660,000 distinct CDR3 sequences, 30% seen once. The material was peripheral blood mononuclear cells (PBMCs), obtained when the disease was refractory, from a patient treated with antithyroid drugs. These receptors were taken from a female donor with Graves disease. The CDR3 runs from the conserved cysteine through the conserved F or W. Each record gives: V gene, J gene, clone size, D gene, CDR3 DNA, CDR3 protein. A D gene is named only where the DNA matches it firmly. The size of a clone is reported for some rows only, either as once, few or many, or as a class for expanded clones.

TRBV29-1	TRBJ1-1	once	.	TGCAGCGTTGAAGAGCTAAGTCAGGGAGATTTTAAGGCTTTCTTT	CSVEELSQGDFKAFF
TRBV5-6	TRBJ2-2	.	.	TGTGCCAGCAGCTTCTCGACAGGCTACACCGGGGAGCTGTTTTTT	CASSFSTGYTGELFF
TRBV28	TRBJ1-4	many	.	TGTGCCAGCAGTAACGCTGGGGGAGGGTTCAATGAAAAACTGTTTTTT	CASSNAGGGFNEKLFF
TRBV6-2/TRBV6-3	TRBJ1-6	.	.	TGTGCCAGCAGTTACAGGCCAGGGTCCAATTCACCCCTCCACTTT	CASSYRPGSNSPLHF
TRBV19	TRBJ1-2	.	TRBD1	TGTGCCAGTAGTCGGAGGACAGGGGGCGATAGAAGCTATGGCTACACCTTC	CASSRRTGGDRSYGYTF
TRBV2	TRBJ2-7	.	.	TGTGCCAGCAGTGAAGAGACCTACGAGCAGTACTTC	CASSEETYEQYF
TRBV28	TRBJ1-2	many	.	TGTGCCAGCAGTTTTTGGGACTATGGCTACACCTTC	CASSFWDYGYTF
TRBV5-4	TRBJ2-5	.	TRBD2	TGTGCCAGCAGCTTGCTTTCTGGCCCTAGCGGAACCCAAGAGACCCAGTACTTC	CASSLLSGPSGTQETQYF
TRBV27	TRBJ2-7	many	.	TGTGCCAGCAGTTTATCAACGGGACAAGGCGAGCAGTACTTC	CASSLSTGQGEQYF
TRBV6-5	TRBJ1-1	many	.	TGTGCCAGCAGTTACTCGATCTTGAACACTGAAGCTTTCTTT	CASSYSILNTEAFF
TRBV7-9	TRBJ2-5	.	.	TGTGCCAGCAGCTTTTTCCCATTAGACGAGACCCAGTACTTC	CASSFFPLDETQYF
TRBV20-1	TRBJ1-5	.	.	TGCAGTGCTAGTGCCCGTTATAGCAATCAGCCCCAGCATTTT	CSASARYSNQPQHF
TRBV12-3/TRBV12-4	TRBJ2-7	.	TRBD1	TGTGCCAGCAGTTTTCAGGGGGCGGTCGAGCAATACTTC	CASSFQGAVEQYF
TRBV24-1	TRBJ1-1	.	.	TGTGCCACCAGTGATTTAGGTCAGTCTGAAGCTTTCTTT	CATSDLGQSEAFF
TRBV19	TRBJ1-2	.	.	TGTGCCAGTAACGGAGGGGACGGAGTTAGCTACACCTTC	CASNGGDGVSYTF
TRBV29-1	TRBJ1-2	.	TRBD1	TGCAGCGCGGCCCCGGGGACAGGGGGGACAAGATATGGCTACACCTTC	CSAAPGTGGTRYGYTF
TRBV12-3/TRBV12-4	TRBJ2-2	.	TRBD2	TGTGCCAGCAGTTTGTTTAGCGGGAGGACCGGGGAGCTGTTTTTT	CASSLFSGRTGELFF
TRBV18	TRBJ1-2	.	.	TGTGCCAGCTCACAAACTCTCCAGGGCTTTGGCTACACCTTC	CASSQTLQGFGYTF
TRBV6-4	TRBJ1-5	.	.	TGTGCCAGCAGTAGGTCTGAGTTGGATAACAATCAGCCCCAGCATTTT	CASSRSELDNNQPQHF
TRBV12-3/TRBV12-4	TRBJ2-5	many	.	TGTGCCAGCAGTTTGTCAAGTCCGACCCAGTACTTC	CASSLSSPTQYF
TRBV2	TRBJ1-1	many	.	TGTGCCAGCAGTGGGGACAAGAACACTGAAGCTTTCTTT	CASSGDKNTEAFF
TRBV10-3	TRBJ2-5	.	.	TGTGCCATCAGTGTGATGCCTAAAGAGACCCAGTACTTC	CAISVMPKETQYF
TRBV5-1	TRBJ2-5	.	TRBD2	TGCGCCAGCAGCTTGACTAGCGGGAAATTGGAGACCCAGTACTTC	CASSLTSGKLETQYF
TRBV29-1	TRBJ2-7	many	TRBD1	TGCAGCGTTTCTGTGGACAGGGGGCGATACGAGCAGTACTTC	CSVSVDRGRYEQYF
TRBV5-1	TRBJ1-6	.	TRBD1	TGCGCCAGCAGCTTGGTAGGGGGCATCTCCTATAATTCACCCCTCCACTTT	CASSLVGGISYNSPLHF
TRBV5-1	TRBJ2-7	.	TRBD2	TGCGCCAGCAGCTTGGAGGGGGTAGCGGGAGACTACGAGCAGTACTTC	CASSLEGVAGDYEQYF
TRBV25-1	TRBJ2-5	.	.	TGTGCCAGCAGGCCGGAAGGGGGGCGGGAGACCCAGTACTTC	CASRPEGGRETQYF
TRBV7-9	TRBJ2-7	.	.	TGTGCCAGCAGCACCGACCACTACGAGCAGTACTTC	CASSTDHYEQYF
TRBV20-1	TRBJ1-5	.	.	TGCAGTGCTAGAGAGAACGTCTTTGGGCCCCAGCATTTT	CSARENVFGPQHF
TRBV6-1	TRBJ2-7	few	TRBD2	TGTGCCAGCAGATTCACCGGGACTAGCTCCTACGAGCAGTACTTC	CASRFTGTSSYEQYF
TRBV19	TRBJ2-7	.	.	TGTGCCAGTAGTATAGAGGCCTCCTACGAGCAGTACTTC	CASSIEASYEQYF
TRBV12-3/TRBV12-4	TRBJ2-7	many	TRBD2	TGTGCCAGCGGGCTAGCGGGATCCGGCTACGAGCAGTACTTC	CASGLAGSGYEQYF
TRBV28	TRBJ1-5	many	TRBD1	TGTGCCAGCAGTAGGACAGGGTTTAGCAATCAGCCCCAGCATTTT	CASSRTGFSNQPQHF
TRBV20-1	TRBJ1-2	.	TRBD1	TGCAGTGCTGAAACAGGGGGCGCTAGCTATGGCTACACCTTC	CSAETGGASYGYTF
TRBV6-2/TRBV6-3	TRBJ2-2	few	TRBD1	TGTGCCAGCAGTTACTCGAGACAGGGGGTCACCGGGGAGCTGTTTTTT	CASSYSRQGVTGELFF
TRBV2	TRBJ1-1	many	.	TGTGCCAGCAGGACGGTTACTGAAGCTTTCTTT	CASRTVTEAFF
TRBV18	TRBJ1-1	.	TRBD1	TGTGCCAGCTCACCCCAGGACAGGACCGGTGAAGCTTTCTTT	CASSPQDRTGEAFF
TRBV10-2	TRBJ1-2	.	.	TGCGCCAGCAGTGAGCCGAGGGGCCTAAGTGATGGCTACACCTTC	CASSEPRGLSDGYTF
TRBV2	TRBJ2-7	many	TRBD2	TGTGCCAGCGGCGCGAGGAGCGGGAGCGCCGAGCAGTACTTC	CASGARSGSAEQYF
TRBV27	TRBJ1-1	many	.	TGTGCCAGCAGTTACCGGACAGTCGCGAACACTGAAGCTTTCTTT	CASSYRTVANTEAFF